One sample yielded the 27 T cell receptor beta chains listed below, sequenced in a study of OX40 agonist ivuxolimab in advanced cancers. Libraries were prepared through the immunoSEQ multiplex PCR assay. Imported from immuneACCESS, the table was reduced by TCRdb to in-frame sequences with V and J called. These copies leave out some clones; in studies compared against another copy, an unresolved V gene accounts for under half, and the cause of the remainder is not known. The sample contains about 80,000 clones, roughly 81% of them found a single time. The ten largest clonotypes hold approximately 25% of the sample. The sequencing used CD4+ or CD8+ T cells sorted from blood, collected in a trial of the OX40 agonist ivuxolimab. These receptors all stem from an adult with an advanced solid tumor such as melanoma, head and neck, liver or kidney cancer.

The chain is built from TRBV30 and TRBJ1-5; D unresolved. CDR1 GTSNPN and CDR2 SVGIG come from the germline V gene (reference sequence). The CDR3 sequence is 18 residues long. Trimming cost V 2 bases and J 6 bases, with 26 bases left between them. The CDR3 here is CAWSLMGAGQTRGQPQHF. CDR3 bases: TGTGCCTGGAGTCTTATGGGTGCGGGCCAGACACGGGGTCAGCCCCAGCATTTT.

The chain uses TRBV13 and TRBJ1-1, with D possibly matching TRBD1 (6 bases). Looked up from germline, CDR1 is PRHDT and CDR2 is FYEKMQ (reference sequence). This CDR3 has 19 amino acids. V was pared by 4 bases and J by 3 bases, with 27 bases between. The CDR3 region has the DNA TGTGCCAGCAGCTCAAAGGGGGGGATCCGGGACCAAGAGGACACTGAAGCTTTCTTT. Translating it yields CASSSKGGIRDQEDTEAFF.

V and J are TRBV4-1 and TRBJ1-4; D is ambiguous. The CDR3 covers 14 residues. The germline V gene has CDR1 MGHRA and CDR2 YSYEKL. V lost 4 bases and J 6 bases, leaving 12 bases between the germline ends. Written as DNA, the CDR3 is TGCGCCAGCAGCCGGCCGGGGTCTCATGAAAAACTGTTTTTT. This encodes CASSRPGSHEKLFF.

The chain employs TRBV30 and TRBJ1-2; 9 bases align to TRBD1. The trim removed 5 bases at V and 4 bases at J, leaving 8 bases unmatched. This CDR3 has 14 amino acids. CDR1 is GTSNPN and CDR2 is SVGIG in the germline V gene (reference sequence). The CDR3 DNA reads as TGTGCCTGGCATCCCGGGACAGGGCTCTATGGCTACACCTTC. It is translated as CAWHPGTGLYGYTF. The complete variable domain, with remaining parts taken from reference TRBV30 and TRBJ1-2, reads SQTIHQWPATLVQPVGSPLSLECTVEGTSNPNLYWYRQAAGRGLQLLFYSVGIGQISSEVPQNLSASRPQDRQFILSSKKLLLSDSGFYLCAWHPGTGLYGYTFGSGTRLTVV.

The V gene is TRBV30, the J gene TRBJ2-7; no clear D. Germline V CDR1 and CDR2: GTSNPN, SVGIG (reference sequence). The CDR3 is made up of 15 amino acids. Trimming left V 4 bases short and J 2 bases short, with 18 bases between. CDR3 in amino acids: CAWTPRPSSTYEQYF. As DNA, the CDR3 is TGTGCCTGGACTCCCCGACCGTCCAGCACCTACGAGCAGTACTTC.

The chain carries TRBV28 and TRBJ1-4, with TRBD1 as a possible D gene (5 bases). This CDR3 comprises 16 residues. V was clipped by 6 bases and J by 1 base, with 15 bases between them. The germline CDR1 and CDR2 sequences are MDHEN and SYDVKM. The CDR3 DNA reads as TGTGCCAGCAGCCCAACAGGAGATCAAACTAATGAAAAACTGTTTTTT. Protein product: CASSPTGDQTNEKLFF.

The chain recombines TRBV18 with TRBJ1-5; D unresolved. V was cut by 3 bases and J by 0 bases, with 9 bases left in between. Germline CDR1 KGHSH, CDR2 LQKENI. This CDR3 is built from 15 residues. For the CDR3, the DNA is TGTGCCAGCTCACCCACAGTAAATAGCAATCAGCCCCAGCATTTT. It translates to CASSPTVNSNQPQHF.

This chain uses TRBV7-2 with TRBJ1-2; 10 bases agree with TRBD1. This CDR3 region has 17 residues. Trimming at V came to 1 base and at J to 6 bases, leaving 11 bases not matched to a gene. CDR1 SGHTA and CDR2 FQGNSA come from the germline V gene. CDR3 in amino acids: CASSLDPPTGGADGYTF. CDR3 bases: TGTGCCAGCAGCTTAGACCCTCCGACAGGGGGCGCGGATGGCTACACCTTC.

The chain carries TRBV7-8 and TRBJ2-6, with 8 bases fitting TRBD1. Trimming took 3 bases from V and 3 from J; bases not matched to a gene: 10. The CDR3 covers 18 residues. Per germline, CDR1 SGHVS and CDR2 FQNEAQ. The CDR3 loop reads CASSFLRGLFVGANVLTF. CDR3 in DNA: TGTGCCAGCAGCTTCCTCAGGGGGCTCTTTGTTGGGGCCAACGTCCTGACTTTC.

The chain carries TRBV28 and TRBJ2-7; no reliable D call. The V gene lost 0 bases and the J gene lost 4 bases, with 10 bases spanning the gap. The germline CDR1 and CDR2 sequences are MDHEN and SYDVKM. The CDR3 covers 14 residues. The CDR3 sequence: CASSLWLGDYEQYF. The CDR3 DNA reads as TGTGCCAGCAGTTTATGGTTGGGCGATTACGAGCAGTACTTC.

V usage is TRBV18 and J usage is TRBJ2-5; TRBD1 agrees at 8 bases. The CDR3 runs 15 residues. Germline V gives CDR1 KGHSH, CDR2 LQKENI. V trimming: 3 bases; J trimming: 1 base; junction bases outside the gene matches: 4. Here the CDR3 reads CASSPGTGSQETQYF. The CDR3 bases are TGTGCCAGCTCACCCGGGACAGGTTCCCAAGAGACCCAGTACTTC.

V and J are TRBV9 and TRBJ1-6; D ambiguous. Germline V gene lookup returns CDR1 SGDLS and CDR2 YYNGEE. V lost 5 bases to trimming and J lost 12 bases, with 18 bases between them. The CDR3 length is 14 residues. CDR3 amino acids: CASSPSPLSEPLHF. As DNA, the CDR3 is TGTGCCAGCAGTCCGAGCCCCCTATCGGAACCCCTCCACTTT.

The chain has TRBV5-1 and TRBJ2-1; no definite D call. Trimming stripped 0 bases from V and 4 bases from J, with 11 bases between. Germline V gene sequence: CDR1 SGHRS, CDR2 YFSETQ. This CDR3 region has 15 residues. The DNA for the CDR3 is TGCGCCAGCAGCTTGGCCGTAGTAGGGTACAATGAGCAGTTCTTC. Protein product: CASSLAVVGYNEQFF.

The rearrangement joins TRBV19 to TRBJ1-4; D is uncertain. CDR3 length: 17 residues. CDR1 is LNHDA and CDR2 is SQIVND in the germline V gene (reference sequence). V lost 3 bases and J 0 bases, leaving 14 bases between the germline ends. The DNA for the CDR3 is TGTGCCAGTAGTATTTCTGGCACGCGATCAACTAATGAAAAACTGTTTTTT. Amino acid sequence: CASSISGTRSTNEKLFF.

This chain joins TRBV29-1 and TRBJ2-1, with TRBD1 matching 7 bases. The V segment lost 3 bases and the J segment 3 bases; nucleotides outside the gene matches: 5. This CDR3 spans 14 amino acids. Germline V CDR1 and CDR2: SQVTM, ANQGSEA. CDR3 loop: CSVDPDRFYNEQFF. The CDR3 DNA is TGCAGCGTTGATCCGGACAGGTTCTACAATGAGCAGTTCTTC.

This chain uses TRBV7-8 with TRBJ1-2; D unresolved. The CDR3 covers 13 residues. V was clipped by 4 bases and J by 11 bases, with 17 bases between them. Germline V lookup: CDR1 SGHVS, CDR2 FQNEAQ. CDR3 in DNA: TGTGCCAGCAGCTACCCCCTCCAAGTCCAATACACCTTC. Translating gives CASSYPLQVQYTF. The full variable domain, rest sourced from reference TRBV7-8 and TRBJ1-2, is GAGVSQSPRYKVAKRGQDVALRCDPISGHVSLFWYQQALGQGPEFLTYFQNEAQLDKSGLPSDRFFAERPEGSVSTLKIQRTQQEDSAVYLCASSYPLQVQYTFGSGTRLTVV.

V usage is TRBV7-9 and J usage is TRBJ1-5; unclear D gene. CDR1 is SEHNR and CDR2 is FQNEAQ in the germline V gene (reference sequence). The V end was cut by 3 bases, the J end by 4 bases, with 4 bases between. This CDR3 has 12 residues. DNA of the CDR3: TGTGCCAGCAGCTTGCCGAATCAGCCCCAGCATTTT. Its protein is CASSLPNQPQHF.

The chain employs TRBV4-3 and TRBJ1-1; D may be TRBD1 (5 bases). CDR3 size: 13 residues. V lost 2 bases and J lost 3, with 7 bases in between. Germline CDR1 is LGHNA and CDR2 is YSLEER. In DNA form, the CDR3 reads TGCGCCAGCAGCCAAAAAGGGGACACTGAAGCTTTCTTT. Its protein product is CASSQKGDTEAFF.

CDR3 sequence (DNA): TGCGCCAGCAGCCAAGACTGGACAGATCTTTCGGAAAAACTGTTTTTT. The encoded protein is CASSQDWTDLSEKLFF. V gene TRBV4-3 combines with J gene TRBJ1-4, with a possible D match to TRBD1 (6 bases). This CDR3 is 16 amino acids long. The V and J ends lost 0 bases and 8 bases respectively, with 16 bases between them. CDR1 is LGHNA, CDR2 YSLEER, per germline.

J is TRBJ2-7 and V is TRBV10-3; no firm D call. Germline V CDR1 and CDR2: ENHRY, SYGVKD. Trimming removed 2 bases from V and 2 bases from J, with 13 bases in between. The CDR3 is 15 amino acids. Here the CDR3 reads CAISEPRLTAYEQYF. The DNA of the CDR3 is TGTGCCATCAGTGAGCCAAGGCTCACCGCCTACGAGCAGTACTTC.

V usage is TRBV7-2 and J usage is TRBJ1-5, with unresolved D. The germline gives CDR1 SGHTA, CDR2 FQGNSA. V lost 1 base to trimming and J lost 0 bases, with 10 bases between them. The CDR3 contains 16 residues. The CDR3 protein is CASSLVTDYSNQPQHF. As DNA, the CDR3 is TGTGCCAGCAGCTTAGTAACGGATTATAGCAATCAGCCCCAGCATTTT. Full variable domain (remainder filled in from reference TRBV7-2 and TRBJ1-5): GAGVSQSPSNKVTEKGKDVELRCDPISGHTALYWYRQSLGQGLEFLIYFQGNSAPDKSGLPSDRFSAERTGGSVSTLTIQRTQQEDSAVYLCASSLVTDYSNQPQHFGDGTRLSIL.

This clone occurred a few times. The chain combines TRBV19 with TRBJ2-6; tentative D call: TRBD2 (5 bases). The CDR3 length is 16 residues. The V and J ends lost 6 bases and 1 base respectively, with 13 bases between them. Per the germline V gene, CDR1 is LNHDA and CDR2 is SQIVND (reference sequence). The CDR3 sequence is CASRDLPQSGANVLTF. The CDR3 DNA follows: TGTGCCAGTAGGGACTTGCCTCAATCTGGGGCCAACGTCCTGACTTTC. The full variable domain, its missing parts supplied by reference TRBV19 and TRBJ2-6, is DGGITQSPKYLFRKEGQNVTLSCEQNLNHDAMYWYRQDPGQGLRLIYYSQIVNDFQKGDIAEGYSVSREKKESFPLTVTSAQKNPTAFYLCASRDLPQSGANVLTFGAGSRLTVL.

V gene TRBV19 combines with J gene TRBJ2-4; TRBD1 aligns across 9 bases. The CDR3 consists of 17 residues. Germline CDR1 LNHDA, CDR2 SQIVND (reference sequence). After removal of 5 bases from V and 8 bases from J, the junction contained 16 bases not matched to a gene. In DNA form, the CDR3 reads TGTGCCAGTAGTTTTTTGGCGGGACAGGGATTCCGGGACATTCAGTACTTC. Its protein product is CASSFLAGQGFRDIQYF.

This rearrangement joins TRBV14 to TRBJ2-7, with D perhaps TRBD2 (5 bases). The V end lost 1 base, the J end lost 4 bases, and 14 bases lay between the germline ends. Germline V gives CDR1 SGHDN, CDR2 FVKESK. This CDR3 has 15 amino acids. CDR3 region: CASSQGTLGVYEQYF. The DNA for the CDR3 is TGTGCCAGCAGCCAAGGGACTTTGGGCGTTTACGAGCAGTACTTC. The full variable domain, its missing parts supplied by reference TRBV14 and TRBJ2-7, is EAGVTQFPSHSVIEKGQTVTLRCDPISGHDNLYWYRRVMGKEIKFLLHFVKESKQDESGMPNNRFLAERTGGTYSTLKVQPAELEDSGVYFCASSQGTLGVYEQYFGPGTRLTVT.

The genes are TRBV4-1 and TRBJ2-5; the D gene is possibly TRBD2 (5 bases). The length of the CDR3 is 15 residues. Trimming left V 2 bases short and J 5 bases short, with 15 bases between. Germline lookup yields CDR1 MGHRA and CDR2 YSYEKL. This CDR3 is CASSQIGLLRETQYF. The DNA of the CDR3 is TGCGCCAGCAGCCAAATTGGACTTCTAAGGGAGACCCAGTACTTC.

The gene calls are TRBV6-1 and TRBJ1-3, with D maybe TRBD1 (5 bases). The V and J ends lost 7 bases and 7 bases respectively, with 8 bases between them. Germline V CDR1 and CDR2: MNHNS, SASEGT. The CDR3 length is 11 residues. Here the CDR3 DNA reads TGTGCCAGCACCAGGGAGAACACCATATATTTT. Amino acids: CASTRENTIYF.

The V gene is TRBV18, the J gene TRBJ1-1, with TRBD1 matching 7 bases. The CDR3 runs to 16 residues. CDR1 is KGHSH, CDR2 LQKENI, per germline. V trimming: 3 bases; J trimming: 1 base; junction bases outside the gene matches: 8. The CDR3 DNA sequence: TGTGCCAGCTCACCTTCCTTCGACAGGGAGAACACTGAAGCTTTCTTT. It specifies CASSPSFDRENTEAFF.